Each of the 20 T cell receptor beta chains below was sequenced from the same sample in a study of T cells in Graves' hyperthyroidism and ophthalmopathy. Amplified TCR beta CDR3 regions derived from RNA transcripts. Initially, a first-round RT-PCR of the TCR CDR3 employed the HTBI primer set. TCRdb reprocessed the multiplex PCR reads with MiXCR, giving one entry per CDR3 protein. The sample consists of approximately 740,000 distinct CDR3 sequences, 11% to 15% of them appearing once. Sequenced: blood. All receptors come from a woman under 30 with Graves' hyperthyroidism.

This clonotype was recorded at least ten times. This chain links TRBV18 with TRBJ2-1; D remains ambiguous. Trimming cost V 7 bases and J 9 bases, with 19 bases left between them. Germline V CDR1 and CDR2: KGHSH, LQKENI. This CDR3 comprises 14 residues. DNA of the CDR3: TGTGCCAGCTGCATAAACCTGGGGTCGGGTGAGCAGTTCTTC. Its protein is CASCINLGSGEQFF.

This clonotype was counted at least ten times. V is TRBV6-1 and J is TRBJ2-7; 7 bases are a match to TRBD2. Losses at the gene ends were 7 bases for V and 3 bases for J; bases not matched to a gene: 9. This CDR3 region has 14 residues. Germline CDR1 is MNHNS and CDR2 is SASEGT. CDR3 sequence: CASNAQTSRYEQYF. The CDR3 nucleotides read TGTGCCAGCAATGCTCAGACTAGCCGCTACGAGCAGTACTTC.

The chain recombines TRBV9 with TRBJ2-7; 7 bases agree with TRBD1. Germline assignment: CDR1 SGDLS and CDR2 YYNGEE. The CDR3 totals 14 residues. The V segment lost 2 bases and the J segment 7 bases; nucleotides outside the gene matches: 9. In DNA form, the CDR3 reads TGTGCCAGCAGCGTGATGGGTACAGGGGAGGAGCAGTACTTC. Residues: CASSVMGTGEEQYF.

The chain links TRBV28 to TRBJ2-5; tentative D call: TRBD1 (5 bases). Trimming removed 5 bases from V and 5 bases from J, with 18 bases in between. CDR1 and CDR2 (germline): MDHEN, SYDVKM. The CDR3 consists of 15 residues. The CDR3 nucleotides read TGTGCCAGCAGTCCCCAGGGCCCGATGTCGGAGACCCAGTACTTC. It codes for CASSPQGPMSETQYF.

This chain uses TRBV29-1 with TRBJ2-1; 12 bases line up with TRBD2. Trimming at V came to 4 bases and at J to 0 bases, leaving 10 bases not matched to a gene. The CDR3 is made up of 18 amino acids. Germline lookup yields CDR1 SQVTM and CDR2 ANQGSEA. The DNA for the CDR3 is TGCAGCGTTGTCGGGACTAGCGGGTTATTGAGCTCCTACAATGAGCAGTTCTTC. It codes for CSVVGTSGLLSSYNEQFF.

This clonotype occurred many times. The rearrangement uses TRBV5-5 and TRBJ2-7, with D possibly TRBD1 on 6 matching bases. Trimming left V 7 bases short and J 1 base short, with 15 bases between. The CDR3 has 14 amino acids. Germline assignment: CDR1 SGHKS and CDR2 YYEKEE (reference sequence). This CDR3 is CASGQQGQSYEQYF. The CDR3 region has the DNA TGTGCCAGCGGACAACAGGGCCAGTCCTACGAGCAGTACTTC. Variable domain in full (rest from reference TRBV5-5 and TRBJ2-7): DAGVTQSPTHLIKTRGQQVTLRCSPISGHKSVSWYQQVLGQGPQFIFQYYEKEERGRGNFPDRFSARQFPNYSSELNVNALLLGDSALYLCASGQQGQSYEQYFGPGTRLTVT.

This clonotype was observed many times. The V gene is TRBV3-1, the J gene TRBJ1-4; D not resolved. The CDR3 consists of 11 residues. V was shortened by 5 bases and J by 5 bases, with 3 bases between the two germline ends. The germline V gene encodes CDR1 LGHDT and CDR2 YNNKEL (reference sequence). In nucleotides, the CDR3 is TGTGCCAGCAGCGCGAATGAAAAACTGTTTTTT. Residues: CASSANEKLFF.

V and J are TRBV7-9 and TRBJ2-1; 8 nucleotides match TRBD2. The CDR3 length is 15 residues. Germline trimming cut 7 bases from V and 6 bases from J; bases unmatched to any gene: 11. The germline CDR1 and CDR2 sequences are SEHNR and FQNEAQ (reference sequence). CDR3: CASTFTGLVGNEQFF. The CDR3 bases are TGTGCCAGCACCTTTACGGGACTAGTCGGCAATGAGCAGTTCTTC.

This clonotype was seen ten or more times. The rearrangement links TRBV30 to TRBJ2-2, with D hard to call. Germline lookup yields CDR1 GTSNPN and CDR2 SVGIG (reference sequence). There are 14 residues in the CDR3. V dropped 3 bases and J dropped 4 bases, with 12 bases sitting between them. The chain's CDR3 is CAWRARLRTGELFF. The CDR3 nucleotides read TGTGCCTGGAGGGCGAGGCTTCGCACCGGGGAGCTGTTTTTT. Supplemented by reference TRBV30 and TRBJ2-2, the full variable domain reads SQTIHQWPATLVQPVGSPLSLECTVEGTSNPNLYWYRQAAGRGLQLLFYSVGIGQISSEVPQNLSASRPQDRQFILSSKKLLLSDSGFYLCAWRARLRTGELFFGEGSRLTVL.

J is TRBJ1-5 and V is TRBV18; no clear D. Germline CDR1 and CDR2: KGHSH and LQKENI. The CDR3 length is 15 residues. Trimming cost V 3 bases and J 1 base, with 10 bases left between them. CDR3 loop: CASSPRNGSNQPQHF. The CDR3 DNA reads as TGTGCCAGCTCACCCAGGAACGGGAGCAATCAGCCCCAGCATTTT.

This clonotype was observed at least ten times. V usage is TRBV7-9 and J usage is TRBJ2-5, with D perhaps matching TRBD1 (5 bases). The CDR3 covers 16 residues. Germline V gene lookup returns CDR1 SEHNR and CDR2 FQNEAQ (reference sequence). V was pared by 0 bases and J by 1 base, with 12 bases between. This chain's CDR3 is CASSLALGAAQETQYF. In nucleotides, the CDR3 is TGTGCCAGCAGCTTAGCATTAGGGGCCGCCCAAGAGACCCAGTACTTC.

This clonotype was counted many times. The chain combines TRBV11-2 with TRBJ1-2; 9 nucleotides line up with TRBD1. Germline V gene data show CDR1 as SGHAT and CDR2 as FQNNGV. This CDR3 spans 16 amino acids. Trimming cost V 5 bases and J 4 bases; bases outside gene matches: 11. The CDR3 loop reads CASSPLPGTGSYGYTF. DNA for the CDR3: TGTGCCAGCAGCCCCCTCCCGGGGACAGGGAGCTATGGCTACACCTTC.

Remarks on this clonotype: A much more abundant neighbour one base away suggests this may be a read error. The chain is built from TRBV6-2 or TRBV6-3 and TRBJ1-1; 8 nucleotides line up with TRBD1. Germline V gene sequence: CDR1 MNHEY, CDR2 SVGEGT. The CDR3 loop spans 15 amino acids. The junction had 5 bases not matched to a gene; V was cut back by 4 bases and J by 1 base. DNA for the CDR3: TGTGCCAGCAGTTCCCCCGGGACAGGGAACACTGAAGCTTTCTTT. Amino acids: CASSSPGTGNTEAFF.

This clonotype was seen repeatedly, ten times or more. The V gene is TRBV28, the J gene TRBJ2-3; possible D gene TRBD1, 6 bases. Germline CDR1 and CDR2: MDHEN and SYDVKM. V lost 8 bases, J lost 6 bases, and 21 bases lay in between. This CDR3 is 15 amino acids long. CDR3 region: CASSRSGTQQDTQYF. In DNA, the CDR3 is TGTGCCAGCTCCCGATCCGGGACACAGCAGGATACGCAGTATTTT.

This chain joins TRBV6-4 and TRBJ2-3; 7 nucleotides line up with TRBD2. With 4 bases clipped from V and 1 base from J, the junction kept 11 bases outside the gene matches. The CDR3 has 17 residues. Germline V lookup: CDR1 MRHNA, CDR2 SNTAGT. CDR3 in amino acids: CASSAQGLLTGTDTQYF. CDR3 DNA: TGTGCCAGCAGTGCGCAGGGACTACTTACCGGCACAGATACGCAGTATTTT.

In this sample, this clonotype turned up many times. This chain joins TRBV6-2 or TRBV6-3 and TRBJ1-1, with D possibly matching TRBD1 (5 bases). This CDR3 comprises 13 residues. Germline values: CDR1 MNHEY, CDR2 SVGEGT. Trimming shortened V by 0 bases and J by 7 bases, and 9 bases separated the two germline ends. The chain's CDR3 is CASSYSSTGEAFF. DNA of the CDR3: TGTGCCAGCAGTTACTCGAGTACAGGTGAAGCTTTCTTT.

A remark on this clonotype: An end of the junction does not agree with germline; a read error may underlie this. The rearrangement links TRBV7-8 to TRBJ1-4; D call uncertain. This CDR3 region has 12 residues. The V gene's germline CDR1 is SGHVS and CDR2 FQNEAQ. Here the CDR3 reads CASSLSREELFF. The CDR3, as DNA: TGTGCCAGCAGCTTATCTCGTGAAGAACTGTTTTTT.

This chain joins TRBV18 and TRBJ1-4; 7 bases agree with TRBD1. V shed 4 bases, J shed 6 bases, and the junction held 8 bases outside the gene matches. The CDR3 covers 15 residues. Germline values: CDR1 KGHSH, CDR2 LQKENI. CDR3 loop: CASSLQRDSYEKLFF. The DNA of the CDR3 is TGTGCCAGCTCACTCCAAAGGGACAGTTATGAAAAACTGTTTTTT.

This clonotype has at least ten counts. The chain has TRBV2 and TRBJ2-1; D possibly corresponds to TRBD2 (5 bases). The V end was cut by 7 bases, the J end by 4 bases, with 14 bases between. The CDR3 is 14 amino acids. Germline V gene sequence: CDR1 SNHLY, CDR2 FYNNEI. CDR3 coding DNA: TGTGCCAGCACCGGATTAGCGCGGTACAATGAGCAGTTCTTC. Residues: CASTGLARYNEQFF.

This clonotype has just a few counts. The genes are TRBV4-2 and TRBJ2-1; a weak D match, TRBD2 (5 bases). The CDR3 is 17 amino acids. V was shortened by 3 bases and J by 0 bases, with 15 bases between the two germline ends. Germline values: CDR1 LGHNA, CDR2 YNFKEQ. The DNA for the CDR3 is TGTGCCAGCAGCCACCCGACCCTAGGGAGCTCCTACAATGAGCAGTTCTTC. It yields the protein CASSHPTLGSSYNEQFF.